The subject of this entry is one TCR beta chain. This entry comes from a study of TIL therapy for anti-PD-1-resistant metastatic lung cancer. Time point reported: pre-treatment sample, taken before nivolumab and TIL therapy. This CDR3 spans 14 amino acids. CDR1 is GTSNPN and CDR2 is SVGIG in the germline V gene (reference sequence). The V and J ends lost 0 bases and 5 bases respectively, with 11 bases between them. The immunoSEQ assay was v3. Using immunoSEQ multiplex PCR, the repertoire was profiled, and TCRdb retains in-frame clones only, with some absent. The sample shows roughly 57,000 clones, over 75% of them seen only once.

V gene TRBV30 combines with J gene TRBJ2-1; D gene unclear. Material: blood, obtained at baseline. This receptor was obtained from a person between 25 and 80 years old with non-small cell lung cancer. The CDR3 loop reads CAWSVQSANNEQFF. The DNA for the CDR3 is TGTGCCTGGAGTGTACAGTCAGCTAACAATGAGCAGTTCTTC.